This TCR beta chain is from a study of shared clonotypes between healthy human individuals. Germline V CDR1 and CDR2: SGHAT, FQNNGV. The CDR3 is made up of 16 amino acids. V was shortened by 5 bases and J by 6 bases, with 20 bases between the two germline ends. TCRdb's table, derived via immunoSEQ multiplex PCR, lists solely in-frame clones and lacks some. The sample includes under 600,000 clones, roughly four fifths of them seen just once. Sequences were obtained from PBMCs. V and J are TRBV11-2 and TRBJ2-1; TRBD2 might be the D (5 bases). This sequence originates from a woman between 40 and 50 years old in good health. Some clones in this sample may be carry-over from other donors' samples. The CDR3 DNA reads TGTGCCAGCAGCCTAATAGGGAGAGTCGCAATCAATGAGCAGTTCTTC. It is translated as CASSLIGRVAINEQFF.